The 14 T cell receptor beta chains given below trace back to one sample, sequenced in a study of T cells in women clearing cervical HPV infection. Libraries were prepared by immunoSEQ multiplex PCR; TCRdb keeps only in-frame clonotypes and omits some of them. Here the sample table reports tens of thousands of clones. Sample: blood buffy coat. These receptors were collected from a woman between 18 and 70 years old with a cervical HPV16 infection that either progressed to CIN3+ or cleared (not recorded which).

This chain's CDR3 is CASSGGTANYGYTF. CDR3 DNA (partial): TGTGCCAGCAGTGGGGGGACAGCCAACTATGGC. The chain joins TRBV2 to TRBJ1-2; 7 bases align to TRBD1. The read halts 3 residues ahead of the CDR3 end, with the missing end drawn from the germline J gene. CDR1 SNHLY and CDR2 FYNNEI come from the germline V gene. The V segment lost 4 bases and the J segment 2 bases; nucleotides outside the gene matches: 4. The CDR3 runs 14 residues. The variable domain in full, completed from reference TRBV2 and TRBJ1-2, reads EPEVTQTPSHQVTQMGQEVILRCVPISNHLYFYWYRQILGQKVEFLVSFYNNEISEKSEIFDDQFSVERPDGSNFTLKIRSTKLEDSAMYFCASSGGTANYGYTFGSGTRLTVV.

With regard to this clone: The read ends 3 residues early relative to the CDR3; the germline J gene fills the gap. V usage is TRBV20-1 and J usage is TRBJ2-3, with D tentatively TRBD2 (7 bases). Trimming shortened V by 3 bases and J by 0 bases, and 16 bases separated the two germline ends. Germline V gene sequence: CDR1 DFQATT, CDR2 SNEGSKA (reference sequence). This CDR3 is 16 amino acids long. CDR3 loop: CSASGWAGASTDTQYF. CDR3 DNA (partial): TGCAGTGCTAGTGGGTGGGCGGGGGCTAGCACAGATACG.

As regards this clone: Read sequence stops 3 residues before the CDR3 end, and the germline J gene provides the missing end. The chain couples TRBV5-1 to TRBJ2-5; no clear D. Germline V gene sequence: CDR1 SGHRS, CDR2 YFSETQ. There are 12 residues in the CDR3. V lost 1 base, J lost 3 bases, and 4 bases lay in between. The CDR3 protein is CASSLSEETQYF. The CDR3 bases that were read are TGCGCCAGCAGCTTGAGCGAAGAGACC.

CDR3 bases read: TGTGCCAGCAGTGGACCCACAGGGGTAGATACG. As protein: CASSGPTGVDT. The full CDR3 reads CASSGPTGVDTQYF. V usage is TRBV6-1 and J usage is TRBJ2-3, with 7 positions matching TRBD1. The CDR3 end is not reached by the read, which stops 3 residues before it; the germline J gene fills it in. Per the germline V gene, CDR1 is MNHNS and CDR2 is SASEGT. The CDR3 is 14 residues long. Trimming removed 4 bases from V and 5 bases from J; junction bases left unmatched: 6.

On this clone itself: The CDR3 end falls 3 residues outside the read, so it is completed with the germline J gene. The chain employs TRBV20-1 and TRBJ2-7; 12 bases map to TRBD2. CDR3 length: 14 amino acids. V lost 6 bases and J lost 3; bases outside the gene matches: 6. Germline loops: CDR1 DFQATT, CDR2 SNEGSKA (reference sequence). The covered CDR3 bases are TGCAGTGCCCTAGCGGGGGGGAATAGCTACGAG. Translation: CSALAGGNSYE. The whole CDR3 sequence reads CSALAGGNSYEQYF.

Turning to this clone: The read is 3 residues too short to cover the CDR3 end, so that end is filled in from the germline J gene. The rearrangement uses TRBV12-3 or TRBV12-4 and TRBJ2-5; tentatively, D is TRBD2 (7 bases). There are 14 residues in the CDR3. V was cut by 3 bases and J by 5 bases, with 13 bases left in between. The CDR3 is CASSFWGREETQYF. The sequenced CDR3 bases are TGTGCCAGCAGTTTCTGGGGGCGGGAGGAGACC.

As for this clone: Coverage ceases 3 residues before the CDR3 finishes, and the germline J gene fills in the end. This rearrangement joins TRBV7-9 to TRBJ2-5; 7 positions agree with TRBD2. From germline, CDR1 is SEHNR and CDR2 FQNEAQ (reference sequence). Trimming removed 3 bases from V and 6 bases from J; junction bases left unmatched: 4. This CDR3 region has 13 residues. CDR3: CASSLPGGQTQYF. The covered CDR3 bases are TGTGCCAGCAGCTTGCCGGGGGGACAGACC.

A word on this clone: The read is 3 residues too short to cover the CDR3 end, so that end is filled in from the germline J gene. The rearrangement links TRBV5-1 to TRBJ2-2; perhaps TRBD2 as D (5 bases). Germline V gene data show CDR1 as SGHRS and CDR2 as YFSETQ. The V and J ends lost 0 bases and 6 bases respectively, with 15 bases between them. The CDR3 contains 16 residues. CDR3 amino acids: CASSLAGGLFAGELFF. Incomplete CDR3 DNA: TGCGCCAGCAGCTTGGCCGGCGGGTTGTTTGCCGGGGAG.

Concerning this clone: Relative to the germline gene, one junction end is altered; a read error may explain this. The read terminates 3 residues before the CDR3 end, so the remaining end is supplied by the germline J gene. Other DNA sequences in this sample translate to the same CDR3. The chain has TRBV5-6 and TRBJ1-3; possible D gene TRBD1, 5 bases. The V gene's germline CDR1 is SGHDT and CDR2 YYEEEE. The CDR3 sequence is 15 residues long. The CDR3 here is CASSMFTLGGNTIYF. The covered CDR3 bases are TGTGCCAGCAGCATGTTTACCCTGGGGGGAAACACG.

Note on this clone: The read is 3 residues too short to cover the CDR3 end, so that end is filled in from the germline J gene. V gene TRBV7-9 combines with J gene TRBJ1-2; unclear D gene. This CDR3 has 13 amino acids. Germline V gene sequence: CDR1 SEHNR, CDR2 FQNEAQ (reference sequence). Partial CDR3 DNA: TGTGCCAGCAGCTATCAGGTCACAGATACC. Amino acid sequence: CASSYQVTDT. The entire CDR3 protein is CASSYQVTDTYTF. The full variable domain, its missing parts supplied by reference TRBV7-9 and TRBJ1-2, is DTGVSQNPRHKITKRGQNVTFRCDPISEHNRLYWYRQTLGQGPEFLTYFQNEAQLEKSRLLSDRFSAERPKGSFSTLEIQRTEQGDSAMYLCASSYQVTDTYTFGSGTRLTVV.

As to this clone: The read ends 3 residues shy of where the CDR3 ends; the end is completed using the germline J gene. The chain combines TRBV5-1 with TRBJ1-3; maybe TRBD1 (6 bases). The CDR3 is made up of 15 amino acids. V lost 4 bases, J lost 2 bases, and 13 bases lay in between. CDR1 and CDR2 (germline): SGHRS, YFSETQ. The CDR3 protein is CASSNLGDTGNTIYF. The CDR3 DNA, read in part, is TGCGCCAGCAGCAACCTCGGGGACACTGGAAACACC.

The sequenced part of the CDR3 DNA is TGCGCCAGCAGCCCCCGAAGACAGTATTTTGCAGATACG. Its protein is CASSPRRQYFADT. The full-length CDR3 reads as CASSPRRQYFADTQYF. The rearrangement uses TRBV4-1 and TRBJ2-3; the D gene is possibly TRBD1 (5 bases). Coverage ceases 3 residues before the CDR3 finishes, and the germline J gene fills in the end. Germline assignment: CDR1 MGHRA and CDR2 YSYEKL. This CDR3 is built from 16 residues. Trimming took off 4 bases at V and 4 bases at J, with 18 bases between the two ends.

Note on this clone: Read sequence stops 3 residues before the CDR3 end, and the germline J gene provides the missing end. V is TRBV20-1 and J is TRBJ2-1, with 12 bases lining up with TRBD2. Looked up from germline, CDR1 is DFQATT and CDR2 is SNEGSKA (reference sequence). Trimming took 3 bases from V and 5 from J; bases not matched to a gene: 5. CDR3 size: 15 residues. CDR3 in amino acids: CSASKPSGGDNEQFF. The DNA read from the CDR3 is TGCAGTGCTAGTAAGCCTAGCGGGGGGGACAATGAG.

With respect to this clone: Its ends do not fully match the called genes, so a read error is possible. The read ends 3 residues early relative to the CDR3; the germline J gene fills the gap. The same CDR3 is also encoded by other DNA sequences in this sample. This chain links TRBV2 with TRBJ1-5; no firm D call. This CDR3 is 16 amino acids long. The germline gives CDR1 SNHLY, CDR2 FYNNEI. CDR3 in amino acids: CASSEPSYYSNQPQHF. The CDR3 bases that were read are TGTGCAAGCAGTGAGCCCAGCTACTATAGCAATCAGCCC.